The 9 T cell receptor beta chains reported below all come from one sample, sequenced in a study of early T cells in non-severe SARS-CoV-2 infection. MiXCR was run by TCRdb on the 5' RACE reads, yielding one entry per CDR3 protein. The sample shows more than 50,000 distinct CDR3 sequences, around a tenth of them seen only once. The sample taken for sequencing was whole blood. The receptors come from an adult who was a healthcare worker with PCR-confirmed SARS-CoV-2 infection or an uninfected control (not recorded which).

This clonotype was seen a few times. The junction does not match germline at one end; this may be a read error. This chain uses TRBV20-1 with TRBJ2-6; D remains unclear. CDR1 is DFQATT and CDR2 is SNEGSKA in the germline V gene (reference sequence). The CDR3 is 15 amino acids. The CDR3: CSAGDPEGRANVLTF. For the CDR3, the DNA is TGCAGTGCTGGAGACCCAGAAGGGAGGGCCAACGTCCTGACTTTC.

In this sample, this clonotype turned up many times. This sequence joins TRBV6-6 and TRBJ2-2, with D hard to call. There are 14 residues in the CDR3. V lost 7 bases and J lost 0, with 9 bases in between. The V gene's germline CDR1 is MNHNY and CDR2 SVGAGI (reference sequence). CDR3 nucleotide sequence: TGTGCCAGCAACCGCCTCCCGAACACCGGGGAGCTGTTTTTT. Protein: CASNRLPNTGELFF.

Comment on this clonotype: The CDR3 carries no conserved terminal phenylalanine or tryptophan, so it likely arises from a read error. This rearrangement joins TRBV6-1 to TRBJ2-3; D not resolved. Per germline, CDR1 MNHNS and CDR2 SASEGT. Trimming removed 0 bases from V and 6 bases from J, with 10 bases in between. The CDR3 totals 14 residues. The CDR3 protein is CASSEAQTTDTQYS. The CDR3 nucleotides read TGTGCCAGCAGTGAAGCTCAGACAACGGATACGCAGTATTCT.

This sequence joins TRBV15 and TRBJ1-2, with D uncertain. The CDR3 is 13 residues long. Between the trimmed V and J ends, which lost 3 bases and 3 bases, there was a span of 8 bases. Germline values: CDR1 LNHNV, CDR2 YYDKDF (reference sequence). CDR3 loop: CATSSLNDYGYTF. In DNA form, the CDR3 reads TGTGCCACCAGCAGCCTTAATGACTATGGCTACACCTTC.

The sample holds a few counts of this clonotype. The V gene is TRBV2, the J gene TRBJ2-7, with a tentative D call TRBD2 (5 bases). V shed 2 bases and J shed 3 bases, with 11 bases lying between them. The CDR3 consists of 14 residues. Germline CDR1 is SNHLY and CDR2 is FYNNEI. The CDR3 sequence: CASSETSSSYEQYF. In nucleotides, the CDR3 is TGTGCCAGCAGTGAAACTAGTAGTAGCTACGAGCAGTACTTC.

This clonotype was counted ten times or more. At one end the junction does not follow the germline gene, possibly because of a read error. The chain uses TRBV30 and TRBJ2-7; TRBD1 or TRBD2 may be the D gene (5 bases each). Germline CDR1 and CDR2: GTSNPN and SVGIG (reference sequence). The CDR3 runs to 14 residues. CDR3 residues: CAWRAQGALYEQYF. The DNA for the CDR3 is TGTGCCTGGAGAGCTCAGGGAGCATTGTACGAACAGTACTTC.

This clonotype was picked up many times. The genes are TRBV6-6 and TRBJ1-1; 8 bases agree with TRBD1. The germline V gene has CDR1 MNHNY and CDR2 SVGAGI (reference sequence). The CDR3 runs 17 residues. Losses at the gene ends were 2 bases for V and 0 bases for J; bases not matched to a gene: 8. The CDR3 sequence is CASSYPPQGALNTEAFF. CDR3 DNA sequence: TGTGCCAGCAGTTACCCCCCGCAGGGGGCGTTGAACACTGAAGCTTTCTTT.

This clonotype was detected a few times. The chain links TRBV20-1 to TRBJ1-2, with TRBD1 matching over 7 bases. Unmatched junction bases numbered 6, after V lost 8 bases and J lost 0 bases. The CDR3 is 13 residues long. From germline, CDR1 is DFQATT and CDR2 SNEGSKA (reference sequence). The CDR3: CSPKQGSNYGYTF. The CDR3 bases are TGCAGTCCCAAACAGGGGTCTAACTATGGCTACACCTTC.

This clonotype has a count of ten or more. The genes are TRBV20-1 and TRBJ2-3, with 7 bases lining up with TRBD1. With 5 bases clipped from V and 0 bases from J, the junction kept 5 bases outside the gene matches. The CDR3 is 14 amino acids. Germline values: CDR1 DFQATT, CDR2 SNEGSKA (reference sequence). In nucleotides, the CDR3 is TGCAGTGCTGAGACAGGGTCTAGCACAGATACGCAGTATTTT. It codes for CSAETGSSTDTQYF.